This T cell receptor (beta chain) came from a study of T cell repertoires in cytomegalovirus infection (dated by TCRdb to between 2018 and 2020). For context, the study as a whole: Alongside well-studied HLA-B-restricted epitopes, the peptide stimulations were aimed at recently identified HLA-C-restricted CMV epitopes, whose presentation resists viral immunomodulation. Because public TCR beta signatures pointed to carriage of CMV infection together with the matching HLA type, the HLA type of each donor mattered for the analysis.

This clonotype was observed many times. Its antigen specificity is not known. No base-level quality is on record; no much larger clone is a single base apart. Sequencing took place on an Illumina HiSeq 1500. TCRdb redid the processing of the public reads, applying fastp at Q25 and MiXCR, and retained in-frame beta chains. Rows with one shared CDR3 protein collapse into an entry with the most common genes and DNA. Across this sample there are about 350,000 distinct CDR3 sequences, with about 35% seen only once. Of the sample, about 13% falls within the top ten clones. The paper's findings and limits, for the study overall: Carriers of CMV infection plus the relevant HLA type were discriminated by the cumulative frequency of public TCR beta family members in the study cohort and in an independent roughly 380-donor cohort. In the ex vivo response, HLA-C-restricted CMV-specific TCR beta clonotypes were dominant, and in two of eight donors the single most frequent clonotype came from this HLA-C-restricted group.

After removal of 4 bases from V and 4 bases from J, the junction retains 9 bases not matched to a gene. The CDR3 starts with the cysteine, ends with the phenylalanine, and has 15 residues. Left in the record is the CDR3 DNA by itself, 45 bases read in frame from the first base. Reading the germline V gene gives CDR1 SGHTA and CDR2 FQGNSA. Taken with the paper, the label for treatment or condition translates to: in vitro stimulation with specific CMV peptide epitopes to enrich CMV-specific T cells. The rearranged segments are TRBV7-2 and TRBJ1-2, with 7 bases in between that match TRBD1. The clonotype comes from a human donor in good health (CMV status not recorded). Some clones in this sample may be carry-over from other donors' samples. Sequencing was performed on cultured PBMCs, taken from culture after CMV antigen stimulation. The CDR3 amino acid sequence is: CASSSRDSLVYGYTF. The nucleotide sequence reads TGTGCCAGCAGCTCCCGGGACAGCCTAGTCTATGGCTACACCTTC.